This entry lists 7 T cell receptor beta chains sequenced from one sample in a study of post-analysis software for immune sequencing data. Study findings and constraints: With TRBV5-6, TRBV5-1 and TRBV20-1 included, about five TRBV segments were more frequent in patients than in controls.

Each TCR beta cDNA library carried unique molecular identifiers. MiXCR, applied by TCRdb to the PCR reads, yields one record per CDR3 protein. The sample has 650,000 to 850,000 distinct CDR3 sequences; under 70% are singletons. Their antigens remain unidentified. Sequencing was carried out using blood. The receptors were sampled from a girl aged 10 to 17 with multiple sclerosis.

This chain connects TRBV6-5 to TRBJ2-1; either TRBD1 or TRBD2 may fit D (5 bases each). V dropped 0 bases and J dropped 5 bases, with 23 bases sitting between them. Looked up from germline, CDR1 is MNHEY and CDR2 is SVGAGI. This CDR3 is 19 amino acids long. CDR3 loop: CASSYSSRDLSSVNNEQFF. CDR3 nucleotides: TGTGCCAGCAGTTACTCGAGTAGGGACCTTTCTTCCGTAAACAATGAGCAGTTCTTC.

This chain links TRBV6-6 with TRBJ2-7; 9 positions match TRBD2. The closer fit of TRBJ2-5 to the DNA end suggests the J call may be wrong. Germline-derived CDR1 and CDR2 are MNHNY and SVGAGI (reference sequence). The CDR3 extends over 16 amino acids. The CDR3 region has the DNA TGTGCCAGCAAGAGAATTAAGGCGGGGGGGCAAGAGACCCAGTACTTC. Residues: CASKRIKAGGQETQYF.

The rearrangement joins TRBV5-5 to TRBJ1-2; D not resolved. The CDR3 sequence is 14 residues long. CDR1 SGHKS and CDR2 YYEKEE come from the germline V gene (reference sequence). V lost 0 bases and J lost 8, with 14 bases in between. In DNA form, the CDR3 reads TGTGCCAGCAGCTTGGATAACAGCCGAAAGGGCTACACCTTC. This codes for CASSLDNSRKGYTF.

The chain uses TRBV10-3 and TRBJ2-5; perhaps TRBD1 as D (7 bases). The J call may not be correct, given that the DNA end is closer to TRBJ2-7. The CDR3 is 13 amino acids. From germline, CDR1 is ENHRY and CDR2 SYGVKD. The CDR3 sequence: CAIRRDSSYEQYF. CDR3 DNA: TGTGCCATCCGGAGGGACAGTAGTTACGAGCAGTACTTC.

The gene calls are TRBV29-1 and TRBJ2-4, with 7 bases aligning to TRBD2. The DNA end is more similar to TRBJ2-7, so the J call may be wrong. Germline CDR1 is SQVTM and CDR2 is ANQGSEA. This CDR3 has 12 residues. Written as DNA, the CDR3 is TGCAGCGCCGGGGGGTTAGCGATCGAGCAGTACTTC. This encodes CSAGGLAIEQYF.

This clonotype was detected a few times. J is TRBJ2-6 and V is TRBV20-1, with TRBD2 as a possible D gene (6 bases). From germline, CDR1 is DFQATT and CDR2 SNEGSKA (reference sequence). The V gene lost 2 bases and the J gene lost 0 bases, with 14 bases spanning the gap. This CDR3 comprises 17 residues. DNA of the CDR3: TGCAGTGCTAGACTGAGCAGGGAGGCCTCTGGGGCCAACGTCCTGACTTTC. Protein: CSARLSREASGANVLTF.

This clonotype was detected a few times. The chain is built from TRBV20-1 and TRBJ2-7, with 7 bases aligning to TRBD2. The V gene's germline CDR1 is DFQATT and CDR2 SNEGSKA (reference sequence). The V segment lost 3 bases and the J segment 1 base; nucleotides outside the gene matches: 9. This CDR3 is built from 15 residues. The CDR3 DNA reads as TGCAGTGCTAGCGGCGGGACTACGATGTCCTACGAGCAGTACTTC. Protein product: CSASGGTTMSYEQYF.